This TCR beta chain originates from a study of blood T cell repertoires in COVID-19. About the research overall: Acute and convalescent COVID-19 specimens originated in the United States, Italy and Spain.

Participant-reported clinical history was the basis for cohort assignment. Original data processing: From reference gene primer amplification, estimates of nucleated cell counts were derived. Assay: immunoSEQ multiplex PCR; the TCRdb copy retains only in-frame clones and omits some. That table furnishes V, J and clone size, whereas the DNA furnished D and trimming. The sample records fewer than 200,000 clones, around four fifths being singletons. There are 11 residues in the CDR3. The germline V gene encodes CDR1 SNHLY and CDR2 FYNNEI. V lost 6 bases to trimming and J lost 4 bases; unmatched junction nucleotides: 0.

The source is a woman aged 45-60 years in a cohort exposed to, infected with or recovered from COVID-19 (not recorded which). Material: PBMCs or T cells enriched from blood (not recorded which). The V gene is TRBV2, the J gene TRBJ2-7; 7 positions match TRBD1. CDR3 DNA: TGTGCCAGCAGGGGACAGTACGAGCAGTACTTC. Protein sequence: CASRGQYEQYF.